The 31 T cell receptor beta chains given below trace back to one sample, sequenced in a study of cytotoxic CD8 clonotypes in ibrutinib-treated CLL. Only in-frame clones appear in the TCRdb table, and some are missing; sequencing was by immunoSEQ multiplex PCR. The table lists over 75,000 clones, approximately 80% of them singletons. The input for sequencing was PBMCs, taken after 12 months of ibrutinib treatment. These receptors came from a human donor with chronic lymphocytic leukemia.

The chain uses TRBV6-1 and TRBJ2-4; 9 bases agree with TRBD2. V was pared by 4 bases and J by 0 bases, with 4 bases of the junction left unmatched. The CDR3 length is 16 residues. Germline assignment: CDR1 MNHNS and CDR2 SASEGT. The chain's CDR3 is CASSGLAGVAKNIQYF. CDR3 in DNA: TGTGCCAGCAGTGGGTTAGCGGGAGTAGCCAAAAACATTCAGTACTTC.

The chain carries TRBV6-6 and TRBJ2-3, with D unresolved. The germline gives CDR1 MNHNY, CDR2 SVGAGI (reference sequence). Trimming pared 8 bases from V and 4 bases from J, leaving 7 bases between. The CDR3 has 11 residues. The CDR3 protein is CASSRSDTQYF. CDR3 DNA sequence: TGTGCCAGCTCTCGGTCAGATACGCAGTATTTT.

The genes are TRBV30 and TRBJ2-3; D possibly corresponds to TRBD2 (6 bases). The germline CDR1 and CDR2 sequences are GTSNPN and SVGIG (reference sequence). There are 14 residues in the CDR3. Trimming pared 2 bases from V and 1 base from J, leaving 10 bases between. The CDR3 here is CAWSITGGTDTQYF. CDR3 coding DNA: TGTGCCTGGAGTATAACGGGGGGCACAGATACGCAGTATTTT.

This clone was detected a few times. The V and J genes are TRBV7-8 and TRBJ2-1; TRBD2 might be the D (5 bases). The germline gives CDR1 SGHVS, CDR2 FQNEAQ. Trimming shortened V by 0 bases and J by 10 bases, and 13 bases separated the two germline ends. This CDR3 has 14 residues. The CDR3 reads CASSLASGGDEQFF. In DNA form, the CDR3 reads TGTGCCAGCAGCTTAGCCTCCGGAGGTGACGAGCAGTTCTTC.

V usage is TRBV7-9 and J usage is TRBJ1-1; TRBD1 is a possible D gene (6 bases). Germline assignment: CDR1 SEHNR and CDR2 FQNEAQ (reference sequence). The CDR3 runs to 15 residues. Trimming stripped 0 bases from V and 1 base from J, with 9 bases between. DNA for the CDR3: TGTGCCAGCAGCTTAGCTAGGGGGGCGAACACTGAAGCTTTCTTT. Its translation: CASSLARGANTEAFF. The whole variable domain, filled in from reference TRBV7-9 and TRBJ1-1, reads DTGVSQNPRHKITKRGQNVTFRCDPISEHNRLYWYRQTLGQGPEFLTYFQNEAQLEKSRLLSDRFSAERPKGSFSTLEIQRTEQGDSAMYLCASSLARGANTEAFFGQGTRLTVV.

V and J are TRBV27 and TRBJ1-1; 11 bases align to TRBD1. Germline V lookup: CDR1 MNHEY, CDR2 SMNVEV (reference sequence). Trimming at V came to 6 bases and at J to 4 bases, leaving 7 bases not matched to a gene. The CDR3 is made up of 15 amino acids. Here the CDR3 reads CASRRDRGLGTEAFF. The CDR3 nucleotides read TGTGCCAGCAGAAGGGACAGGGGGTTGGGCACTGAAGCTTTCTTT.

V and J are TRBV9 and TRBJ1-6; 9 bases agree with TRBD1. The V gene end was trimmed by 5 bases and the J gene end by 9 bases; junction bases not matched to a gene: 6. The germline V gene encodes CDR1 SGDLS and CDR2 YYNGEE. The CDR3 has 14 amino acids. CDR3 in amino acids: CASRGQGFASPLHF. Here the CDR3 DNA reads TGTGCCAGCAGAGGACAGGGGTTCGCTTCACCCCTCCACTTT.

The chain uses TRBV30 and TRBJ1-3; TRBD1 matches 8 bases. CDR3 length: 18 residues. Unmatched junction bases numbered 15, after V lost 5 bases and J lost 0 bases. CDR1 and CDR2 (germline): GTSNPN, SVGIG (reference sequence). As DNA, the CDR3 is TGTGCCTGGGAGACGGCCCCGGGACAGGATTACTCTGGAAACACCATATATTTT. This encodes CAWETAPGQDYSGNTIYF.

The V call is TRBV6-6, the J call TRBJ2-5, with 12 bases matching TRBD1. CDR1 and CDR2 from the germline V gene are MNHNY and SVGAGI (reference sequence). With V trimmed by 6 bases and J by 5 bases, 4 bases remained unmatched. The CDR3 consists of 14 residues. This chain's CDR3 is CASRGQGALETQYF. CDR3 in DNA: TGTGCCAGCAGGGGACAGGGGGCTCTGGAGACCCAGTACTTC.

CDR3 sequence: CASSDLTEYGYTF. DNA of the CDR3: TGCGCCAGCAGCGACCTGACGGAATATGGCTACACCTTC. V and J are TRBV5-1 and TRBJ1-2; D remains unclear. Germline V gives CDR1 SGHRS, CDR2 YFSETQ. V lost 4 bases, J lost 5 bases, and 12 bases lay in between. The CDR3 sequence is 13 residues long.

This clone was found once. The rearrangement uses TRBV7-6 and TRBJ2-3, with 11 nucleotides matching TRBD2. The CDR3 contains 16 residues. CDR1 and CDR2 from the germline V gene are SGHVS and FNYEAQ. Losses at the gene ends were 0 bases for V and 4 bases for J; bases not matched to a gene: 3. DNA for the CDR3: TGTGCCAGCAGCTTAGCGTTTAGCGGGGGGGCAGATACGCAGTATTTT. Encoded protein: CASSLAFSGGADTQYF.

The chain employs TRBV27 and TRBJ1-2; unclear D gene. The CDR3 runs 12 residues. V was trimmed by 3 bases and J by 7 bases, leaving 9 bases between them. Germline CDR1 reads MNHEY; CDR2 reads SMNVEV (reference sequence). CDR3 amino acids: CASSFISGGYTF. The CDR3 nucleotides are TGTGCCAGCAGTTTTATCTCTGGTGGCTACACCTTC.

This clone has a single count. The DNA for the CDR3 is TGTGCCTGCTTGGGGGCGGAGAGCACAGATACGCAGTATTTT. This codes for CACLGAESTDTQYF. The V and J genes are TRBV30 and TRBJ2-3; a weak D match, TRBD1 (6 bases). The CDR3 loop spans 14 amino acids. Per germline, CDR1 GTSNPN and CDR2 SVGIG (reference sequence). V lost 6 bases to trimming and J lost 0 bases, with 13 bases between them.

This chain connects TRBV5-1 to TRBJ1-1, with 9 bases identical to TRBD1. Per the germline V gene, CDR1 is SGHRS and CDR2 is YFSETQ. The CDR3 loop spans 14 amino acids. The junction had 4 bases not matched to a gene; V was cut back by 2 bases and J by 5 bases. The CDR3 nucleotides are TGCGCCAGCAGCTTAGACAGGGGGAGGACTGAAGCTTTCTTT. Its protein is CASSLDRGRTEAFF.

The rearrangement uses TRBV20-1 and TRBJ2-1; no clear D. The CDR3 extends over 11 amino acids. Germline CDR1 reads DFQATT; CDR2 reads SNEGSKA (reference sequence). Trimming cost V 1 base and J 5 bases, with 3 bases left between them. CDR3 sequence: CSARADNEQFF. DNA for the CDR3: TGCAGTGCTAGAGCAGACAATGAGCAGTTCTTC.

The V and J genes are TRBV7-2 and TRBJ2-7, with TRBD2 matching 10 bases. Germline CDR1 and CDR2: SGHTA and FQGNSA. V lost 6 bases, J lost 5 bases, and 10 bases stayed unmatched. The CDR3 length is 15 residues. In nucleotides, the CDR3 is TGTGCCAGCAGTTTTGAGCGGGGGGGATATCACGAGCAGTACTTC. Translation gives CASSFERGGYHEQYF.

The CDR3 region has the DNA TGTGCCAGCAGTTCCCAGGGGGCCAGCAATCAGCCCCAGCATTTT. Protein product: CASSSQGASNQPQHF. This chain uses TRBV27 with TRBJ1-5, with 8 nucleotides matching TRBD1. V shed 4 bases and J 1 base; nucleotides not matched to a gene: 3. Germline assignment: CDR1 MNHEY and CDR2 SMNVEV (reference sequence). This CDR3 region has 15 residues.

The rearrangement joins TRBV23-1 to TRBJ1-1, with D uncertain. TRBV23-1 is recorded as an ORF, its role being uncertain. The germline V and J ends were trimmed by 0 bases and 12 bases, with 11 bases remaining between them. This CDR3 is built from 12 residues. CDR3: CASSQSPGSSFF. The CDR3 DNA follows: TGCGCCAGCAGTCAATCGCCGGGGAGTTCTTTCTTT.

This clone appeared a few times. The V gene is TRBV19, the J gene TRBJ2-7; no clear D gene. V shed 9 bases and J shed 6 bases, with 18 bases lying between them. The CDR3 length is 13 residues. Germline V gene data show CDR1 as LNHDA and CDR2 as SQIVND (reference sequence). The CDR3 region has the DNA TGTGCCAGCCACAGCCCTCTTAGAGGCGAGCAGTACTTC. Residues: CASHSPLRGEQYF.

As DNA, the CDR3 is TGCAGCGCCGGACAGGGTAAGGATCAGCCCCAGCATTTT. Translation gives CSAGQGKDQPQHF. The V call is TRBV29-1, the J call TRBJ1-5; 8 bases are a match to TRBD1. The CDR3 totals 13 residues. J lost 5 bases, V lost 7 bases, and 7 bases had no gene match. Germline loops: CDR1 SQVTM, CDR2 ANQGSEA. Full variable domain (remainder filled in from reference TRBV29-1 and TRBJ1-5): SAVISQKPSRDICQRGTSLTIQCQVDSQVTMMFWYRQQPGQSLTLIATANQGSEATYESGFVIDKFPISRPNLTFSTLTVSNMSPEDSSIYLCSAGQGKDQPQHFGDGTRLSIL.

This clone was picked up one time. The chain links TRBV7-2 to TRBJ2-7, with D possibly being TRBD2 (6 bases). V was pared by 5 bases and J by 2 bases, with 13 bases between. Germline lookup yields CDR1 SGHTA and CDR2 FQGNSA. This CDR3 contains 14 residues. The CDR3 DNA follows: TGTGCCAGCAGCCCCGTTGGGAGGCCCTACGAGCAGTACTTC. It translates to CASSPVGRPYEQYF. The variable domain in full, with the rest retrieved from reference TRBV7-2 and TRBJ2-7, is GAGVSQSPSNKVTEKGKDVELRCDPISGHTALYWYRQSLGQGLEFLIYFQGNSAPDKSGLPSDRFSAERTGGSVSTLTIQRTQQEDSAVYLCASSPVGRPYEQYFGPGTRLTVT.

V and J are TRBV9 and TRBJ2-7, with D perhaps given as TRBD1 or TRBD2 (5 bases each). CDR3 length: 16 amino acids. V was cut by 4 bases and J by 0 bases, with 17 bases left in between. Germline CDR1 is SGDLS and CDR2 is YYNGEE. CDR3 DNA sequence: TGTGCCAGCAGCACTCGGGACGGCGAGAGCTCCTACGAGCAGTACTTC. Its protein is CASSTRDGESSYEQYF.

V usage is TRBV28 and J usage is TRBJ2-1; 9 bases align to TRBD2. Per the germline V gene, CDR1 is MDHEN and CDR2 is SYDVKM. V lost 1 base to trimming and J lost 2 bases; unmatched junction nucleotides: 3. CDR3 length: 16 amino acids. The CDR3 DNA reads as TGTGCCAGCAGTTTATTCGCTAGCGGGACCTACAATGAGCAGTTCTTC. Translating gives CASSLFASGTYNEQFF.

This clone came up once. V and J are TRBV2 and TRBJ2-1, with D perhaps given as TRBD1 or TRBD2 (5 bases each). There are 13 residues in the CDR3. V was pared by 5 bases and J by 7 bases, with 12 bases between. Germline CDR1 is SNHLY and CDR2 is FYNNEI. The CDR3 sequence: CASSRDESNEQFF. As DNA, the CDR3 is TGTGCCAGCAGTCGGGACGAAAGTAATGAGCAGTTCTTC.

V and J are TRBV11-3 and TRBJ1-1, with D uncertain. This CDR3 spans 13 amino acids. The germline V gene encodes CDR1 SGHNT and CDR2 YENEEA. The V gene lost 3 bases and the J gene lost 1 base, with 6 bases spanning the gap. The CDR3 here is CASSFVTNTEAFF. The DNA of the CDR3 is TGTGCCAGCAGCTTCGTCACGAACACTGAAGCTTTCTTT.

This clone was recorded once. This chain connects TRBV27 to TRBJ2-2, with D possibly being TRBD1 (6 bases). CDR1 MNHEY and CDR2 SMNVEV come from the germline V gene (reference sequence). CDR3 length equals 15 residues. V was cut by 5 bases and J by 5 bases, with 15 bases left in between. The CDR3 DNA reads TGTGCCAGCAGTAAACAGGGATTAGGAACCGGGGAGCTGTTTTTT. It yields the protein CASSKQGLGTGELFF.

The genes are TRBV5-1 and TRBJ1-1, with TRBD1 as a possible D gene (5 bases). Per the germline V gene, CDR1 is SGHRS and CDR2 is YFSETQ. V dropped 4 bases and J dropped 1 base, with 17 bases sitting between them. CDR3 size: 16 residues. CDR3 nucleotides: TGCGCCAGCAGCCCTCCCCCGGGACGGACGAACACTGAAGCTTTCTTT. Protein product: CASSPPPGRTNTEAFF.

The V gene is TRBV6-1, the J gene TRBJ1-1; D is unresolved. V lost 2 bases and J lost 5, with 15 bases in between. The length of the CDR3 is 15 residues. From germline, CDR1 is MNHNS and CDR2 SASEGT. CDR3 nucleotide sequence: TGTGCCAGCAGTGAATCTGGCACCCTCTGGACTGAAGCTTTCTTT. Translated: CASSESGTLWTEAFF.

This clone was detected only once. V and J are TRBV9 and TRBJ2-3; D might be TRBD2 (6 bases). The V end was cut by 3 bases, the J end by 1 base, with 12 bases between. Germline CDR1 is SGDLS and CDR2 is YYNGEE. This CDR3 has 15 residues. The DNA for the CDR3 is TGTGCCAGCAGCGACCGGGGGACTCGCACAGATACGCAGTATTTT. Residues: CASSDRGTRTDTQYF. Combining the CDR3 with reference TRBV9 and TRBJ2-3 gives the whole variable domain DSGVTQTPKHLITATGQRVTLRCSPRSGDLSVYWYQQSLDQGLQFLIQYYNGEERAKGNILERFSAQQFPDLHSELNLSSLELGDSALYFCASSDRGTRTDTQYFGPGTRLTVL.

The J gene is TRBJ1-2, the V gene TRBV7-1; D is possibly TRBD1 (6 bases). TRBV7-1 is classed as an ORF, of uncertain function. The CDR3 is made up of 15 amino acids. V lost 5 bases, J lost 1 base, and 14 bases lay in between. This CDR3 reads CASSQWTEDNYGYTF. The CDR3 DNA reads TGTGCCAGCAGCCAGTGGACAGAGGATAACTATGGCTACACCTTC.

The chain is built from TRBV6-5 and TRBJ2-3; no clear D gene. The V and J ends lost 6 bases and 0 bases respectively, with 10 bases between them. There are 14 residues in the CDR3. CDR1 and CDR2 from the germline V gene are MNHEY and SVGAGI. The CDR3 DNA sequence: TGTGCCAGCAGGCGTGGCGGTAGCACAGATACGCAGTATTTT. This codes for CASRRGGSTDTQYF.